This TCR beta chain derives from a study of monozygotic twins with inflammatory bowel disease. Per TCR library, 3500 ng of total RNA was used. Template switching incorporated UMIs with a 6-nucleotide sample barcode. TCRdb reanalyzed the 5' RACE reads, giving one entry per CDR3 protein sequence and no DNA. The sample is made up of more than 300,000 distinct CDR3 sequences, and the top ten hold 2% to 3% of it. Germline assignment: CDR1 SEHNR and CDR2 FQNEAQ (reference sequence). The CDR3 has 13 amino acids. Sequenced: blood. The chain links TRBV7-9 to TRBJ1-2. The receptor's source is a human donor with ulcerative colitis or Crohn's disease, or a healthy co-twin of an affected twin (not recorded which). This CDR3 is CASSSESPYGYTF.